These 20 T cell receptor beta chains came from one sample sequenced in a study of CD8+ T cells in alopecia areata. Treatment denoted: oral pan-JAK inhibitor, 5-10 mg twice daily. Following extraction, RNA underwent reverse transcription to cDNA, which served as the sequencing template. Produced via immunoSEQ multiplex PCR; TCRdb's table is partial and in-frame only. The sample yields hundreds of thousands of clones, 60% seen once. Sequenced material: CD4+ T cells sorted from blood, taken around week 54, from a patient treated with tofacitinib. These receptors came from a human donor with alopecia areata.

This chain uses TRBV18 with TRBJ2-6, with D tentatively TRBD1 or TRBD2 (6 bases each). The CDR3 loop spans 12 amino acids. Germline V gene sequence: CDR1 KGHSH, CDR2 LQKENI. The ends were cut back, 11 bases at V and 11 bases at J, with 16 bases in the middle. DNA for the CDR3: TGTGCCGGAGGGGGTACCGACTACGTCCTGACTTTC. Amino acid sequence: CAGGGTDYVLTF.

This clone came up a few times. J is TRBJ1-2 and V is TRBV2; 7 bases are shared with TRBD1. Germline-derived CDR1 and CDR2 are SNHLY and FYNNEI. V lost 4 bases, J lost 0 bases, and 8 bases stayed unmatched. This CDR3 is 16 amino acids long. CDR3 nucleotide sequence: TGTGCCAGCAGTGGAGGGGACAGACCCCCTAACTATGGCTACACCTTC. It codes for CASSGGDRPPNYGYTF.

V is TRBV4-3 and J is TRBJ1-2, with D tentatively TRBD1 (5 bases). From germline, CDR1 is LGHNA and CDR2 YSLEER. The CDR3 contains 16 residues. V shed 0 bases and J shed 7 bases, with 18 bases lying between them. Here the CDR3 DNA reads TGCGCCAGCAGCCAAGATGGGCGGAGTGGGGGAGGTGGCTACACCTTC. It specifies CASSQDGRSGGGGYTF.

The chain carries TRBV5-6 and TRBJ2-5; TRBD2 is a possible D gene (6 bases). CDR1 and CDR2 from the germline V gene are SGHDT and YYEEEE. V shed 6 bases and J shed 5 bases, with 11 bases lying between them. The CDR3 consists of 12 residues. The CDR3 spells CASNRGLETQYF. CDR3 nucleotides: TGTGCCAGCAACCGGGGACTGGAGACCCAGTACTTC.

The sample holds a few counts of this clone. The V gene is TRBV9, the J gene TRBJ1-5; unclear D gene. V was cut by 5 bases and J by 3 bases, with 15 bases left in between. CDR3 size: 15 residues. CDR1 is SGDLS and CDR2 is YYNGEE in the germline V gene. Written as DNA, the CDR3 is TGTGCCAGCAGTTCGTATGGGGAAAACAATCAGCCCCAGCATTTT. Translation gives CASSSYGENNQPQHF. Full variable domain (rest looked up from reference TRBV9 and TRBJ1-5): DSGVTQTPKHLITATGQRVTLRCSPRSGDLSVYWYQQSLDQGLQFLIQYYNGEERAKGNILERFSAQQFPDLHSELNLSSLELGDSALYFCASSSYGENNQPQHFGDGTRLSIL.

Remarks on this clone: Germline is not matched at one junction end, which may reflect a read error. The chain is built from TRBV7-7 and TRBJ2-6; D ambiguous. CDR1 and CDR2 from the germline V gene are SSHAT and FNYEAQ (reference sequence). The CDR3 loop spans 13 amino acids. CDR3 DNA: TGTGCTAGCAGCCCCACTGGGGCCAACGTCCTGACTTTC. The encoded protein is CASSPTGANVLTF.

V usage is TRBV6-5 and J usage is TRBJ2-7, with TRBD2 matching 13 bases. With 5 bases clipped from V and 2 bases from J, the junction kept 3 bases outside the gene matches. The CDR3 extends over 15 amino acids. Germline CDR1 MNHEY, CDR2 SVGAGI. DNA for the CDR3: TGTGCCAGCAGTCGCACTAGCGGGGGGGCCTACGAGCAGTACTTC. This sequence encodes CASSRTSGGAYEQYF.

The rearrangement links TRBV29-1 to TRBJ1-1; D is undetermined. The ends were cut back, 6 bases at V and 2 bases at J, with 13 bases in the middle. CDR3 size: 13 residues. Germline V gene data show CDR1 as SQVTM and CDR2 as ANQGSEA. This chain's CDR3 is CSVSLRLNTEAFF. The CDR3 nucleotides are TGCAGCGTCTCTCTTAGATTAAACACTGAAGCTTTCTTT.

The chain uses TRBV5-1 and TRBJ2-1, with TRBD1 identical over 8 bases. Germline V gene lookup returns CDR1 SGHRS and CDR2 YFSETQ. After removal of 3 bases from V and 3 bases from J, the junction contained 8 bases not matched to a gene. This CDR3 is built from 16 residues. The CDR3 is CASSSNDRGRYNEQFF. In DNA form, the CDR3 reads TGCGCCAGCAGCTCGAATGACAGGGGTCGCTACAATGAGCAGTTCTTC.

The chain combines TRBV10-3 with TRBJ1-3, with 7 bases that match TRBD1. The J segment lost 3 bases and the V segment lost 4 bases, leaving 3 bases of the junction unmatched. The germline gives CDR1 ENHRY, CDR2 SYGVKD. This CDR3 spans 14 amino acids. CDR3 DNA sequence: TGTGCCATCAGTGGCCGGGACAGTGGAAACACCATATATTTT. It codes for CAISGRDSGNTIYF.

This sequence joins TRBV10-3 and TRBJ2-3, with unresolved D. The CDR3 runs 16 residues. The germline gives CDR1 ENHRY, CDR2 SYGVKD. V lost 2 bases and J 7 bases, leaving 19 bases between the germline ends. The CDR3 region has the DNA TGTGCCATCAGTGAGCGTATCGCCGGCGGCGTGAATACGCAGTATTTT. Translated: CAISERIAGGVNTQYF.

This chain joins TRBV6-5 and TRBJ1-2; a weak D match, TRBD1 (6 bases). In germline, CDR1 is MNHEY, CDR2 SVGAGI. The CDR3 is 16 residues long. V lost 1 base and J lost 3, with 15 bases in between. CDR3 sequence (DNA): TGTGCCAGCAGTTACTTTCACGGGGGGCCGGACTATGGCTACACCTTC. The encoded protein is CASSYFHGGPDYGYTF.

CDR3 loop: CASSLGQEGGNQPQHF. CDR3 DNA sequence: TGCGCCAGCAGCCTGGGACAGGAAGGGGGCAATCAGCCCCAGCATTTT. The chain is built from TRBV5-1 and TRBJ1-5; 8 nucleotides agree with TRBD1. There are 16 residues in the CDR3. Trimming removed 4 bases from V and 2 bases from J; junction bases left unmatched: 8. Germline V gene data show CDR1 as SGHRS and CDR2 as YFSETQ. The full variable domain, with the rest looked up from reference TRBV5-1 and TRBJ1-5, is KAGVTQTPRYLIKTRGQQVTLSCSPISGHRSVSWYQQTPGQGLQFLFEYFSETQRNKGNFPGRFSGRQFSNSRSEMNVSTLELGDSALYLCASSLGQEGGNQPQHFGDGTRLSIL.

V gene TRBV4-1 combines with J gene TRBJ1-3; D may be TRBD1 (5 bases). The CDR3 extends over 15 amino acids. Trimming cost V 1 base and J 4 bases, with 11 bases left between them. Germline loops: CDR1 MGHRA, CDR2 YSYEKL. The CDR3 DNA reads as TGCGCCAGCAGCCAAGGGGCAGGGTTCGGAAACACCATATATTTT. Amino acid sequence: CASSQGAGFGNTIYF.

This clone turned up a few times. The sample holds other DNA sequences that translate to the same CDR3. The CDR3 coding sequence is TGTGCCACCAGCAGAGACAGGTGGGACTATGGCTACACCTTC. It specifies CATSRDRWDYGYTF. This sequence joins TRBV15 and TRBJ1-2; no firm D call. The CDR3 spans 14 residues. Trimming cost V 0 bases and J 3 bases, with 8 bases left between them. CDR1 is LNHNV and CDR2 is YYDKDF in the germline V gene (reference sequence).

The chain employs TRBV4-1 and TRBJ2-7; perhaps D is TRBD1 or TRBD2 (5 bases each). Looked up from germline, CDR1 is MGHRA and CDR2 is YSYEKL. The CDR3 has 16 amino acids. The V and J ends lost 0 bases and 3 bases respectively, with 15 bases between them. CDR3 protein: CASSQDLGVGRYEQYF. In DNA, the CDR3 is TGCGCCAGCAGCCAAGATTTGGGGGTGGGCCGCTACGAGCAGTACTTC.

This chain uses TRBV6-5 with TRBJ2-1, with 8 bases that match TRBD1. The CDR3 is 14 amino acids. V lost 4 bases to trimming and J lost 8 bases; unmatched junction nucleotides: 7. In germline, CDR1 is MNHEY, CDR2 SVGAGI. The CDR3 bases are TGTGCCAGCAGTTTATGGCCAGGGGGCGATGAGCAGTTCTTC. Protein product: CASSLWPGGDEQFF.

The chain couples TRBV30 to TRBJ1-2; D possibly corresponds to TRBD1 (6 bases). Per the germline V gene, CDR1 is GTSNPN and CDR2 is SVGIG (reference sequence). This CDR3 region has 13 residues. V was cut by 3 bases and J by 4 bases, with 12 bases left in between. In DNA, the CDR3 is TGTGCCTGGAGCTTTGGCAGGGGCTATGGCTACACCTTC. It translates to CAWSFGRGYGYTF.

The rearrangement links TRBV9 to TRBJ2-2, with D perhaps TRBD2 (6 bases). Trimming cost V 4 bases and J 2 bases, with 12 bases left between them. Germline CDR1 reads SGDLS; CDR2 reads YYNGEE. This CDR3 is built from 15 residues. In DNA, the CDR3 is TGTGCCAGCAGCCCGCGGGGCGAAAACACCGGGGAGCTGTTTTTT. It yields the protein CASSPRGENTGELFF. Full variable domain (outside the CDR3, taken from reference TRBV9 and TRBJ2-2): DSGVTQTPKHLITATGQRVTLRCSPRSGDLSVYWYQQSLDQGLQFLIQYYNGEERAKGNILERFSAQQFPDLHSELNLSSLELGDSALYFCASSPRGENTGELFFGEGSRLTVL.

The chain combines TRBV2 with TRBJ2-4, with D perhaps matching TRBD2 (5 bases). The length of the CDR3 is 13 residues. CDR1 SNHLY and CDR2 FYNNEI come from the germline V gene. The ends were cut back, 7 bases at V and 5 bases at J, with 12 bases in the middle. The CDR3 is CASMRDSQNIQYF. CDR3 nucleotide sequence: TGTGCCAGCATGAGGGATAGTCAAAACATTCAGTACTTC.